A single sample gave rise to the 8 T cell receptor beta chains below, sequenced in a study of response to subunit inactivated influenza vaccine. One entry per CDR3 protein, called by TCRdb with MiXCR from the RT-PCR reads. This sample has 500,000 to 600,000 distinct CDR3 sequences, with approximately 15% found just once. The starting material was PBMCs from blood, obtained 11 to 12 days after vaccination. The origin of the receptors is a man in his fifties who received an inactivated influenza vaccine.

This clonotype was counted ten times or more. CDR3 region: CASSQDRASTDTQYF. The DNA of the CDR3 is TGCGCCAGCAGCCAGGACAGGGCCTCCACAGATACGCAGTATTTT. The chain employs TRBV5-1 and TRBJ2-3; 8 bases line up with TRBD1. The CDR3 extends over 15 amino acids. V lost 4 bases and J lost 2; bases outside the gene matches: 6. Germline V gene data show CDR1 as SGHRS and CDR2 as YFSETQ.

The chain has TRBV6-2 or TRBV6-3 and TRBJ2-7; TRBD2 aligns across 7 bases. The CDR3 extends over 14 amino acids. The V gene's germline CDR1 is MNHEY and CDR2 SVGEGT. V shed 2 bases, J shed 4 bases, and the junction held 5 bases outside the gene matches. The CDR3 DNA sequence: TGTGCCAGCAGTTACAAGGGTAGCGGGTACGAGCAGTACTTC. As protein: CASSYKGSGYEQYF.

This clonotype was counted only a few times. In DNA form, the CDR3 reads TGTGCCAGCAGTTTAAGGCAGGGGGCCGTACCTGGGGCCAACGTCCTGACTTTC. Translating gives CASSLRQGAVPGANVLTF. V gene TRBV28 combines with J gene TRBJ2-6; 8 bases are shared with TRBD1. Per germline, CDR1 MDHEN and CDR2 SYDVKM. V lost 2 bases to trimming and J lost 2 bases; unmatched junction nucleotides: 8. CDR3 length equals 18 residues.

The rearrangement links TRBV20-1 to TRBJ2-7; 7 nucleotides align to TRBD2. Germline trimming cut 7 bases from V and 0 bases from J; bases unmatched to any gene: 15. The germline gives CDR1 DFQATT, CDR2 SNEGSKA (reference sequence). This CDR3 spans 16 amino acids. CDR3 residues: CSVRALLATPSYEQYF. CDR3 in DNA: TGCAGTGTCAGAGCCCTACTAGCGACCCCCTCCTACGAGCAGTACTTC.

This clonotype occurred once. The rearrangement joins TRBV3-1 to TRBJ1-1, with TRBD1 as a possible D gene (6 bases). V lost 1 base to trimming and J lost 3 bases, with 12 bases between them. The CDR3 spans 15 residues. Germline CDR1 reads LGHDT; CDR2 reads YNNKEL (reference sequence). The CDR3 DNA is TGTGCCAGCAGCCAAGTGTTCCAGGGGCACACTGAAGCTTTCTTT. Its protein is CASSQVFQGHTEAFF.

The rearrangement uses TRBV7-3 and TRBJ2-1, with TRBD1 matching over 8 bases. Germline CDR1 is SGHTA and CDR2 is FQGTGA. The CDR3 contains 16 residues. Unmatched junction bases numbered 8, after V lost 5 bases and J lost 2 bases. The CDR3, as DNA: TGTGCCAGCAGCCCAGGGGGGACAGGAGCCTACAATGAGCAGTTCTTC. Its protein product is CASSPGGTGAYNEQFF.

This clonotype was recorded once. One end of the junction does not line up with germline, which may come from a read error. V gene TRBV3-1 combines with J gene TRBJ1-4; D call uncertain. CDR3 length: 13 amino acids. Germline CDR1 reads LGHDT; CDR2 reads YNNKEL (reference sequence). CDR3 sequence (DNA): TGTGCCAGCAGTCAGGTTTCGAATGAAAAACTGATTTTT. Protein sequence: CASSQVSNEKLIF.

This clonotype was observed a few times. The chain's CDR3 is CSARGSGTDTQYF. In DNA, the CDR3 is TGCAGTGCCCGGGGTAGCGGCACAGATACGCAGTATTTT. The J gene is TRBJ2-3, the V gene TRBV20-1; a weak D match, TRBD2 (5 bases). The CDR3 spans 13 residues. Trimming removed 6 bases from V and 1 base from J, with 11 bases in between. The germline V gene encodes CDR1 DFQATT and CDR2 SNEGSKA (reference sequence).